This TCR beta chain was sequenced during a study of cytomegalovirus exposure and HLA in healthy donors. The primer mix had 60 Vbeta and 13 Jbeta primers. TCRdb keeps only in-frame clones here, not all; method: immunoSEQ multiplex PCR. The sample has 130,000 or so clones; roughly 86% are singletons. The sequencing input was PBMCs. This receptor was identified in a man aged 18 to 30 in good health and CMV-seropositive.

CDR3 region: CASNYGTSGSTDTQYF. The DNA of the CDR3 is TGCGCCAGCAACTACGGGACTAGCGGGTCCACAGATACGCAGTATTTT. This chain links TRBV5-1 with TRBJ2-3; 12 nucleotides align to TRBD2. CDR1 SGHRS and CDR2 YFSETQ come from the germline V gene. CDR3 length: 16 amino acids. V was pared by 6 bases and J by 2 bases, with 7 bases of the junction left unmatched.